Presented here are 25 T cell receptor beta chains from one specimen sequenced in a study of T cells after somatic rescue of genetic block. TCRdb's copy holds only in-frame clones and misses some; the assay was immunoSEQ multiplex PCR. Among some 68,000 clones listed, approximately 90% were seen once. Material for sequencing was peripheral blood mononuclear cells (PBMCs). Receptors originate from a man aged 30 to 45.

V is TRBV11-2 and J is TRBJ2-7; the D is unclear. CDR1 and CDR2 from the germline V gene are SGHAT and FQNNGV. V lost 5 bases, J lost 4 bases, and 15 bases lay in between. The CDR3 runs 14 residues. The CDR3 sequence is CASSPGGTDYEQYF. DNA for the CDR3: TGTGCCAGCAGCCCCGGTGGCACGGATTACGAGCAGTACTTC.

This sequence joins TRBV7-9 and TRBJ2-2; D unclear. Trimming shortened V by 4 bases and J by 9 bases, and 21 bases separated the two germline ends. CDR3 length: 16 residues. Germline-derived CDR1 and CDR2 are SEHNR and FQNEAQ (reference sequence). The CDR3 region has the DNA TGTGCCAGCAGCTCATGGTCTGGAAGGTCCCCCCGGGAGCTGTTTTTT. Its protein is CASSSWSGRSPRELFF.

In DNA, the CDR3 is TGTGCCAGCAGCGAGACTAGCGGGGGTTACAATGAGCAGTTCTTC. Translated: CASSETSGGYNEQFF. J is TRBJ2-1 and V is TRBV6-1; 12 positions agree with TRBD2. V shed 6 bases, J shed 4 bases, and the junction held 4 bases outside the gene matches. The CDR3 has 15 amino acids. From germline, CDR1 is MNHNS and CDR2 SASEGT.

V usage is TRBV27 and J usage is TRBJ2-1; maybe TRBD2 (6 bases). The germline V gene encodes CDR1 MNHEY and CDR2 SMNVEV (reference sequence). The CDR3 is made up of 15 amino acids. Deletions cut 3 bases from V and 0 bases from J, with 9 bases between. The CDR3 region has the DNA TGTGCCAGCAGTTTGGGACTCAGCTCCTACAATGAGCAGTTCTTC. It yields the protein CASSLGLSSYNEQFF.

The chain couples TRBV15 to TRBJ2-3, with D perhaps matching TRBD2 (6 bases). The germline V gene encodes CDR1 LNHNV and CDR2 YYDKDF (reference sequence). This CDR3 is built from 15 residues. V lost 5 bases and J lost 3, with 15 bases in between. The CDR3, as DNA: TGTGCCACCAGCCCACACCGGGACTTTACAGATACGCAGTATTTT. This translates into CATSPHRDFTDTQYF.

V usage is TRBV19 and J usage is TRBJ1-2; tentative D call: TRBD1 (5 bases). The V and J ends lost 3 bases and 7 bases respectively, with 12 bases between them. The CDR3 is 13 amino acids. CDR1 and CDR2 (germline): LNHDA, SQIVND (reference sequence). The DNA for the CDR3 is TGTGCCAGTAGTATTGAGAGGGGAACTGGCTACACCTTC. Its translation: CASSIERGTGYTF.

This clone has a handful of counts. The rearrangement uses TRBV2 and TRBJ2-1; D is undetermined. Per germline, CDR1 SNHLY and CDR2 FYNNEI. This CDR3 comprises 13 residues. V dropped 4 bases and J dropped 8 bases, with 12 bases sitting between them. The CDR3 reads CASSGDRPYEQFF. CDR3 DNA sequence: TGTGCCAGCAGTGGGGATCGTCCATATGAGCAGTTCTTC.

The rearrangement links TRBV28 to TRBJ1-2; the D gene is possibly TRBD1 (5 bases). Per the germline V gene, CDR1 is MDHEN and CDR2 is SYDVKM. V was clipped by 5 bases and J by 5 bases, with 18 bases between them. This CDR3 contains 15 residues. The CDR3 sequence: CASSTEQPGRYGYTF. In DNA form, the CDR3 reads TGTGCCAGCAGTACAGAGCAACCGGGACGATATGGCTACACCTTC.

The rearrangement joins TRBV28 to TRBJ2-7; the D gene is possibly TRBD1 (6 bases). V lost 2 bases, J lost 2 bases, and 16 bases lay in between. The germline gives CDR1 MDHEN, CDR2 SYDVKM. The CDR3 loop spans 16 amino acids. The CDR3 here is CASSLSEQGAPYEQYF. CDR3 bases: TGTGCCAGCAGTTTAAGTGAACAGGGCGCGCCCTACGAGCAGTACTTC. The full variable domain, completed using reference TRBV28 and TRBJ2-7, is DVKVTQSSRYLVKRTGEKVFLECVQDMDHENMFWYRQDPGLGLRLIYFSYDVKMKEKGDIPEGYSVSREKKERFSLILESASTNQTSMYLCASSLSEQGAPYEQYFGPGTRLTVT.

This sequence joins TRBV30 and TRBJ2-5; 9 nucleotides line up with TRBD1. The CDR3 is 13 residues long. The germline V gene has CDR1 GTSNPN and CDR2 SVGIG (reference sequence). The J segment lost 6 bases and the V segment lost 5 bases, leaving 7 bases of the junction unmatched. CDR3 residues: CAWGPQGAQTQYF. The CDR3 DNA sequence: TGTGCCTGGGGACCACAGGGGGCACAGACCCAGTACTTC. The full variable domain, in which reference TRBV30 and TRBJ2-5 provide the parts outside the CDR3, is SQTIHQWPATLVQPVGSPLSLECTVEGTSNPNLYWYRQAAGRGLQLLFYSVGIGQISSEVPQNLSASRPQDRQFILSSKKLLLSDSGFYLCAWGPQGAQTQYFGPGTRLLVL.

This rearrangement joins TRBV5-1 to TRBJ2-1, with 10 bases identical to TRBD1. Germline loops: CDR1 SGHRS, CDR2 YFSETQ. The CDR3 covers 15 residues. Trimming took 4 bases from V and 4 from J; bases not matched to a gene: 5. The CDR3 DNA reads TGCGCCAGCAGCGTAGAGGGACAGGGGTACAATGAGCAGTTCTTC. This translates into CASSVEGQGYNEQFF.

The rearrangement uses TRBV7-9 and TRBJ2-5; 9 bases are a match to TRBD1. This CDR3 comprises 13 residues. Germline V gene sequence: CDR1 SEHNR, CDR2 FQNEAQ (reference sequence). V lost 5 bases and J lost 9; bases outside the gene matches: 7. The CDR3 DNA sequence: TGTGCCAGCAGCCCACAGGGGGCCGACCCCCAGTACTTC. This sequence encodes CASSPQGADPQYF.

This clone was observed a few times. This rearrangement joins TRBV29-1 to TRBJ1-1, with no clear D. Trimming pared 7 bases from V and 5 bases from J, leaving 8 bases between. The CDR3 spans 10 residues. Looked up from germline, CDR1 is SQVTM and CDR2 is ANQGSEA. The CDR3 nucleotides are TGCAGCGGCTCCCTTACTGAAGCTTTCTTT. Translating gives CSGSLTEAFF.

The J gene is TRBJ2-7, the V gene TRBV10-1; 16 positions match TRBD2. The trim removed 6 bases at V and 5 bases at J, leaving 10 bases unmatched. This CDR3 comprises 17 residues. The germline gives CDR1 WNHNN, CDR2 SYGVQD (reference sequence). The CDR3 nucleotides read TGCGCCAGCAGCCCCGGGACTAGCGGGAGGGTCGGCAACGAGCAGTACTTC. Protein: CASSPGTSGRVGNEQYF.

In DNA form, the CDR3 reads TGTGCCAGCTTATCACCGGGGGTTCAAGAGACCCAGTACTTC. It is translated as CASLSPGVQETQYF. The V and J genes are TRBV2 and TRBJ2-5, with D maybe TRBD2 (6 bases). Germline V lookup: CDR1 SNHLY, CDR2 FYNNEI. The V gene lost 8 bases and the J gene lost 2 bases, with 15 bases spanning the gap. The CDR3 extends over 14 amino acids.

The rearrangement joins TRBV11-2 to TRBJ1-5, with a weak D call TRBD1 (6 bases). The CDR3 is 15 amino acids. Germline V CDR1 and CDR2: SGHAT, FQNNGV. With 1 base removed from V and 2 bases from J, the gap between germline ends came to 9 bases. The chain's CDR3 is CASSLAGAGNQPQHF. In DNA, the CDR3 is TGTGCCAGCAGCTTAGCGGGGGCGGGCAATCAGCCCCAGCATTTT.

This clone was counted a single time. This rearrangement joins TRBV13 to TRBJ2-6; 9 positions agree with TRBD1. Germline CDR1 and CDR2: PRHDT and FYEKMQ (reference sequence). The CDR3 runs 17 residues. The ends lost 2 bases at V and 3 bases at J; junction bases unmatched: 5. The CDR3 sequence: CASSLTGGAFGANVLTF. CDR3 nucleotide sequence: TGTGCCAGCAGCTTAACAGGGGGCGCTTTTGGGGCCAACGTCCTGACTTTC.

The CDR3 DNA follows: TGTGCCAGCAGTTTGAGCGGGAGTCACCCCTACGAGCAGTACTTC. Translating gives CASSLSGSHPYEQYF. The V call is TRBV27, the J call TRBJ2-7, with TRBD2 identical over 8 bases. V dropped 3 bases and J dropped 2; count of bases not matched to a gene: 6. CDR3 length: 15 residues. The germline V gene encodes CDR1 MNHEY and CDR2 SMNVEV (reference sequence).

J is TRBJ2-7 and V is TRBV4-3, with 8 bases aligning to TRBD2. Trimming took 3 bases from V and 6 from J; bases not matched to a gene: 4. The germline V gene encodes CDR1 LGHNA and CDR2 YSLEER. CDR3 length: 13 residues. The chain's CDR3 is CASSHGLAREQYF. The CDR3 coding sequence is TGCGCCAGCAGCCACGGACTAGCTCGCGAGCAGTACTTC.

V and J are TRBV11-2 and TRBJ2-2; the D is unclear. The CDR3 covers 14 residues. The V gene lost 1 base and the J gene lost 3 bases, with 6 bases spanning the gap. Per germline, CDR1 SGHAT and CDR2 FQNNGV. The CDR3: CASSLGGYTGELFF. CDR3 coding DNA: TGTGCCAGCAGCTTAGGTGGATACACCGGGGAGCTGTTTTTT. Combining the CDR3 with reference TRBV11-2 and TRBJ2-2 gives the whole variable domain EAGVAQSPRYKIIEKRQSVAFWCNPISGHATLYWYQQILGQGPKLLIQFQNNGVVDDSQLPKDRFSAERLKGVDSTLKIQPAKLEDSAVYLCASSLGGYTGELFFGEGSRLTVL.

This clone was counted a few times. The CDR3: CASSYSAENTEAFF. The CDR3 DNA sequence: TGTGCCAGCAGTTACTCGGCGGAGAACACTGAAGCTTTCTTT. The chain has TRBV6-6 and TRBJ1-1; unclear D gene. V was trimmed by 0 bases and J by 1 base, leaving 6 bases between them. CDR1 MNHNY and CDR2 SVGAGI come from the germline V gene (reference sequence). The length of the CDR3 is 14 residues.

The chain couples TRBV7-2 to TRBJ2-5; no clear D gene. V lost 1 base to trimming and J lost 5 bases, with 11 bases between them. The CDR3 contains 14 residues. The V gene's germline CDR1 is SGHTA and CDR2 FQGNSA. CDR3 in amino acids: CASSLVSSGETQYF. The CDR3 DNA reads as TGTGCCAGCAGCTTAGTGAGTTCCGGGGAGACCCAGTACTTC.

The V gene is TRBV7-8, the J gene TRBJ2-7; 9 bases are shared with TRBD1. Germline loops: CDR1 SGHVS, CDR2 FQNEAQ. V shed 4 bases, J shed 5 bases, and the junction held 9 bases outside the gene matches. This CDR3 region has 15 residues. CDR3 sequence reads: CASSSPGTGNHEQYF. The CDR3 DNA reads TGTGCCAGCAGCTCTCCCGGGACAGGGAACCACGAGCAGTACTTC.

The chain carries TRBV30 and TRBJ2-5, with D possibly being TRBD2 (7 bases). The CDR3 runs to 12 residues. Germline V gene lookup returns CDR1 GTSNPN and CDR2 SVGIG (reference sequence). V dropped 8 bases and J dropped 5 bases, with 15 bases sitting between them. The CDR3 bases are TGTGCCCGGGCTAAGGGGGGGGAGACCCAGTACTTC. As protein: CARAKGGETQYF.

The chain has TRBV5-8 and TRBJ2-5; maybe TRBD1 (6 bases). The germline CDR1 and CDR2 sequences are SGHTS and YDEGEE. This CDR3 is built from 17 residues. The germline V and J ends were trimmed by 3 bases and 1 base, with 19 bases remaining between them. The CDR3 DNA sequence: TGTGCCAGCAGCTCAGGACAAGCCGGGACAATCCAAGAGACCCAGTACTTC. It specifies CASSSGQAGTIQETQYF.